This is a list of T cell receptor beta chains from one sample in a study of blood T cell repertoires in COVID-19. This table comes from immunoSEQ multiplex PCR, and its TCRdb copy is limited to in-frame clones, with some not included. The sample has about 260,000 clones, about 85% seen once; the top ten hold 2% to 2.5%. The source material was peripheral blood. Receptor source: a woman aged 45-65 years who had recovered from COVID-19. Each CDR3 is given with its conserved first and last residue. The D gene is left open where the match is weak. Expanded clones are given a class, and other clones once, few, many or no size at all.

abundance	j_gene	v_gene	d_gene	CDR3nt	CDR3aa
NA	TRBJ2-1	TRBV7-2	NA	TGTGCCAGCAGCTTAGAGGGGGGGCGAGGTGAGCAGTTCTTC	CASSLEGGRGEQFF
NA	TRBJ1-1	TRBV19	NA	TGTGCCAGTAGTATCCCTCGGCAGGGGTATTTGAACACTGAAGCTTTCTTT	CASSIPRQGYLNTEAFF
NA	TRBJ2-3	TRBV5-4	NA	TGTGCCAGCAGCTCTAGACAGTCCACAGATACGCAGTATTTT	CASSSRQSTDTQYF
once	TRBJ1-2	TRBV5-4	TRBD1	TGTGCCAGCAGCCCAGGGACAGGAACTTTGGCGTTGGGCTACACCTTC	CASSPGTGTLALGYTF
once	TRBJ1-5	TRBV7-9	TRBD1	TGTGCCAGCAGCGGAGACAGGGACAATCAGCCCCAGCATTTT	CASSGDRDNQPQHF
few	TRBJ1-5	TRBV29-1	TRBD1	TGCAGCGTTAGGGTACAGGGGCGAGATCAGCCCCAGCATTTT	CSVRVQGRDQPQHF
NA	TRBJ1-2	TRBV20-1	NA	TGCAGTGCCAGTTGGGGAGGGCAAATCGACTATGGCTACACCTTC	CSASWGGQIDYGYTF
once	TRBJ2-1	TRBV9	TRBD2	TGTGCCAGCAGCGCCACAACTAGCGGGTACCCCTACAATGAGCAGTTCTTC	CASSATTSGYPYNEQFF
NA	TRBJ2-2	TRBV5-1	TRBD2	TGCGCCAGCAGCTGGGGGGGTAACACCGGGGAGCTGTTTTTT	CASSWGGNTGELFF
few	TRBJ2-7	TRBV4-3	TRBD2	TGCGCCAGCAGCCAGAGACTAGCGGATTCTTCCTACGAGCAGTACTTC	CASSQRLADSSYEQYF
NA	TRBJ1-6	TRBV9	NA	TGTGCCAGCAGCGCGGGGGACTCCTATAATTCACCCCTCCACTTT	CASSAGDSYNSPLHF
NA	TRBJ1-2	TRBV12-3/TRBV12-4	NA	TGTGCCAGCAGTTCCACAGGCCAGGGGCCATACACCTTC	CASSSTGQGPYTF
NA	TRBJ2-7	TRBV2	TRBD1	TGTGCCAGCAGTGGGGACAGGGGGAGCTCCTACGAGCAGTACTTC	CASSGDRGSSYEQYF
NA	TRBJ2-5	TRBV5-1	TRBD2	TGCGCCAGCAGCTCCGGGACTAGCGCGGAGACCCAGTACTTC	CASSSGTSAETQYF
few	TRBJ2-7	TRBV7-6	NA	TGTGCCAGCAGCTTAGGCGGGAAGCCCTACGAGCAGTACTTC	CASSLGGKPYEQYF
NA	TRBJ2-1	TRBV5-1	NA	TGCGCCAGCAGCTTGGAAGCGTTGCGGGCTCTCTCCTACAATGAGCAGTTCTTC	CASSLEALRALSYNEQFF
NA	TRBJ2-5	TRBV9	TRBD2	TGTGCCAGCAGCGTAGGGGCTAGCGGAAAGTACCAAGAGACCCAGTACTTC	CASSVGASGKYQETQYF
NA	TRBJ1-5	TRBV28	NA	TGTGCCAGCACGGGGGGACATAATCAGCCCCAGCATTTT	CASTGGHNQPQHF
NA	TRBJ1-5	TRBV5-5	NA	TGTGCCAGCAGCTTGGCCGGGCGGGACAATCAGCCCCAGCATTTT	CASSLAGRDNQPQHF
NA	TRBJ2-2	TRBV7-6	NA	TGTGCCAGCAGCTTAGAAGTCAGGGCGCGGAGCACCGGGGAGCTGTTTTTT	CASSLEVRARSTGELFF
NA	TRBJ1-4	TRBV18	NA	TGTGCCAGCTCACCATCCGCAGGGTTCGATGAAAAACTGTTTTTT	CASSPSAGFDEKLFF
NA	TRBJ1-2	TRBV19	NA	TGTGCCAGTAGTATAGATCCGGCGGGCAACTATGGCTACACCTTC	CASSIDPAGNYGYTF
NA	TRBJ2-1	TRBV7-2	NA	TGTGCCAGCCGAAGAACAGGGAGTGTACTCAATGAGCAGTTCTTC	CASRRTGSVLNEQFF
NA	TRBJ2-7	TRBV6-6	TRBD2	TGTGCCAGCAGTCCCGCTAGCGGGGGGCCTTTAAGGGACGAGCAGTACTTC	CASSPASGGPLRDEQYF
NA	TRBJ1-2	TRBV4-1	NA	TGCGCCAGCAGCCAAGTTTTGGAGACTGACTATGGCTACACCTTC	CASSQVLETDYGYTF
NA	TRBJ2-5	TRBV5-5	NA	TGTGCCAGCAGCTCGGTTGGAGGCGAGACCCAGTACTTC	CASSSVGGETQYF
NA	TRBJ2-5	TRBV12-3/TRBV12-4	NA	TGTGCCAGCAGTTTCGGGTGGGAGACCCAGTACTTC	CASSFGWETQYF
NA	TRBJ2-1	TRBV29-1	NA	TGCAGCGTTGAGGGGGGTGAAGGGAGCTCCTACAATGAGCAGTTCTTC	CSVEGGEGSSYNEQFF
NA	TRBJ2-5	TRBV9	TRBD2	TGTGCCAGCAGCGTAGGGGGAGGGGTTGTTCAAGAGACCCAGTACTTC	CASSVGGGVVQETQYF
NA	TRBJ1-4	TRBV6-1	NA	TGTGCCAGCAGTGAAGCTGGGGGAGCGACGGCGGGGGACGAAAAACTGTTTTTT	CASSEAGGATAGDEKLFF
NA	TRBJ2-7	TRBV25-1	TRBD1	TGTGCCAGCAGTGCGGACAGGATGGGACGGTACGAGCAGTACTTC	CASSADRMGRYEQYF
NA	TRBJ2-3	TRBV5-4	TRBD2	TGTGCCAGCAGCTTGGGGACTAGCGGGGGGCTATCACATGATACGCAGTATTTT	CASSLGTSGGLSHDTQYF
NA	TRBJ1-6	TRBV7-2	NA	TGTGCCAGCAGCTCGAACAGAAATTCACCCCTCCACTTT	CASSSNRNSPLHF